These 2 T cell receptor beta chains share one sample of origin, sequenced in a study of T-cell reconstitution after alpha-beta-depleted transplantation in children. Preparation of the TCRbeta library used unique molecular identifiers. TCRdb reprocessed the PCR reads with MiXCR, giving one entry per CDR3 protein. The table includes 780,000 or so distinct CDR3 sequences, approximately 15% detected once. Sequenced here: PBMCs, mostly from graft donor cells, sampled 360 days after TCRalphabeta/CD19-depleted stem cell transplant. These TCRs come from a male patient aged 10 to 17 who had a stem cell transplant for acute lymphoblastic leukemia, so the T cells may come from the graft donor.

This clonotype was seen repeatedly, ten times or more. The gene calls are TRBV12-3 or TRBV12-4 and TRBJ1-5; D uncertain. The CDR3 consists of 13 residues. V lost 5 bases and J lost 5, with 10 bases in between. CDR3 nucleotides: TGTGCCAGCAGTCGGACTAAGGATCAGCCCCAGCATTTT. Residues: CASSRTKDQPQHF.

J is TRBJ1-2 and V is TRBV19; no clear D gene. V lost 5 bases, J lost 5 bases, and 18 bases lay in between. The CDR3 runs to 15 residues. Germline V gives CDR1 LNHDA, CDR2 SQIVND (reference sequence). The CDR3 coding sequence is TGTGCCAGTAGTTGGGCCACCTCCCCGGAGTATGGCTACACCTTC. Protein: CASSWATSPEYGYTF.